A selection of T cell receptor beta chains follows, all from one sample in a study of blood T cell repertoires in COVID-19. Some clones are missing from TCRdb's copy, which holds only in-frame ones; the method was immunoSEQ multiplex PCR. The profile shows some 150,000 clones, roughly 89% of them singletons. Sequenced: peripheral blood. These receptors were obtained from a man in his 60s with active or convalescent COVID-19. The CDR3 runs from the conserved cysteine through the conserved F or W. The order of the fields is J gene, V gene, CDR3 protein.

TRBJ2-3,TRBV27,CASSIEQTTYTDTQYF
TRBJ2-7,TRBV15,CATSRGSGTYEQYF
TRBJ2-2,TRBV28,CASSTRLLAGESTGELFF
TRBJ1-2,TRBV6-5,CASSSGYGYTF
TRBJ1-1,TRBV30,CASTLGGLAEAFF
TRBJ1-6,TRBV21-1,CASSGGSPLHF
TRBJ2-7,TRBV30,CAWSFPTGRGYF
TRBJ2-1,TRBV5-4,CASSVGGALNNEQFF
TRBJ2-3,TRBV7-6,CASSFSDTQYF
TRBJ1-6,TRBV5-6,CASSPLRPEGSPLHF
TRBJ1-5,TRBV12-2,CASRRGQRVYSNQPQHF
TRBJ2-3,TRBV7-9,CASSLGAGADTQYF
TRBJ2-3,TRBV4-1,CASSRSPGTDTQYF
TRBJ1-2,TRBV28,CASSAAGAVPYGYTF
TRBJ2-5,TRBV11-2,CASSLKGQREYQETQYF
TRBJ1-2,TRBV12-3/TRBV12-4,CASSPQGSYGYTF
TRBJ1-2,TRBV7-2,CASSTRQEGSYTF
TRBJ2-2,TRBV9,CASSVDSTGELFF
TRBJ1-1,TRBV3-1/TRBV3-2,CASSQVGVIAFF
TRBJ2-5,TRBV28,CATYHRVLKTQYF